The 19 T cell receptor beta chains listed next were all sequenced from one sample in a study of blood T cell repertoires in COVID-19. Using immunoSEQ multiplex PCR, the repertoire was profiled, and TCRdb retains in-frame clones only, with some absent. This table has fewer than 350,000 clones, 80% to 90% appearing once. Sequenced material: peripheral blood. Receptors originate from a woman between 45 and 65 years old who had recovered from COVID-19.

The rearrangement joins TRBV29-1 to TRBJ1-3, with TRBD1 matching over 8 bases. The CDR3 covers 12 residues. V lost 6 bases, J lost 9 bases, and 7 bases stayed unmatched. Germline V gene lookup returns CDR1 SQVTM and CDR2 ANQGSEA. CDR3: CSVRGQGPTIYF. CDR3 coding DNA: TGCAGCGTGCGTGGACAGGGTCCCACCATATATTTT.

This clone has just one count. The genes are TRBV19 and TRBJ2-1; 8 nucleotides match TRBD1. The ends lost 5 bases at V and 4 bases at J; junction bases unmatched: 4. The germline V gene encodes CDR1 LNHDA and CDR2 SQIVND (reference sequence). CDR3 size: 14 residues. The CDR3 DNA sequence: TGTGCCAGTAGTGATCGGGACAGGTACAATGAGCAGTTCTTC. Its translation: CASSDRDRYNEQFF. Using reference TRBV19 and TRBJ2-1 for the parts outside the CDR3, the full variable domain is DGGITQSPKYLFRKEGQNVTLSCEQNLNHDAMYWYRQDPGQGLRLIYYSQIVNDFQKGDIAEGYSVSREKKESFPLTVTSAQKNPTAFYLCASSDRDRYNEQFFGPGTRLTVL.

This clone was seen once. The gene calls are TRBV19 and TRBJ1-5, with 8 bases that match TRBD1. Germline CDR1 and CDR2: LNHDA and SQIVND (reference sequence). The ends lost 4 bases at V and 6 bases at J; junction bases unmatched: 8. The CDR3 sequence is 15 residues long. DNA of the CDR3: TGTGCCAGTAGTACCTCAGGGGGCGGAGGTCAGCCCCAGCATTTT. It is translated as CASSTSGGGGQPQHF.

The chain couples TRBV3-1 (or the pseudogene TRBV3-2) to TRBJ2-1, with D perhaps TRBD2 (6 bases). Germline-derived CDR1 and CDR2 are LGHDT and YNNKEL (reference sequence). The CDR3 runs 14 residues. Trimming shortened V by 4 bases and J by 7 bases, and 14 bases separated the two germline ends. In DNA, the CDR3 is TGTGCCAGCAGCCTTCAGGGTGGGAGGAATGAGCAGTTCTTC. This gives the protein CASSLQGGRNEQFF.

The gene calls are TRBV5-6 and TRBJ1-2; D is perhaps TRBD1 (5 bases). The V end was cut by 3 bases, the J end by 2 bases, with 14 bases between. The CDR3 totals 15 residues. Germline V CDR1 and CDR2: SGHDT, YYEEEE. Here the CDR3 reads CASSSGRAFNYGYTF. The CDR3 DNA sequence: TGTGCCAGCAGCTCTGGCAGGGCCTTCAACTATGGCTACACCTTC.

The chain employs TRBV4-1 and TRBJ2-1; D is possibly TRBD2 (6 bases). Trimming took 0 bases from V and 10 from J, leaving 19 bases between them. The CDR3 loop spans 16 amino acids. The germline CDR1 and CDR2 sequences are MGHRA and YSYEKL. DNA for the CDR3: TGCGCCAGCAGCCAAGAGGGCCCCACCCCTACTAGCGAGCAGTTCTTC. Its protein is CASSQEGPTPTSEQFF.

This clone came up a few times. This chain links TRBV19 with TRBJ2-2, with 7 bases aligning to TRBD1. This CDR3 region has 16 residues. Germline V gene lookup returns CDR1 LNHDA and CDR2 SQIVND (reference sequence). J gave up 1 base and V 2 bases, and 4 bases lay outside the gene matches. DNA for the CDR3: TGTGCCAGTAGTATAAGGCGGACAGGGAACACCGGGGAGCTGTTTTTT. Protein product: CASSIRRTGNTGELFF.

This CDR3 is CAWVRTGRTEAFF. In DNA, the CDR3 is TGTGCCTGGGTTCGGACAGGGAGAACTGAAGCTTTCTTT. The chain is built from TRBV30 and TRBJ1-1; TRBD1 matches at 8 bases. The CDR3 spans 13 residues. V gave up 5 bases and J gave up 5 bases; unmatched junction bases: 7. The V gene's germline CDR1 is GTSNPN and CDR2 SVGIG (reference sequence).

The chain employs TRBV18 and TRBJ2-2, with 11 bases fitting TRBD2. The CDR3 covers 19 residues. The V segment lost 3 bases and the J segment 0 bases; nucleotides outside the gene matches: 9. From germline, CDR1 is KGHSH and CDR2 LQKENI. CDR3 sequence: CASSPTTSGGDTNTGELFF. DNA of the CDR3: TGTGCCAGCTCACCGACAACTAGCGGGGGAGATACGAACACCGGGGAGCTGTTTTTT.

This rearrangement joins TRBV11-2 to TRBJ2-6; tentatively, D is TRBD1 (6 bases). Trimming took 10 bases from V and 0 from J, leaving 19 bases between them. The CDR3 covers 17 residues. The V gene's germline CDR1 is SGHAT and CDR2 FQNNGV. CDR3 loop: CATTGTTFYSGANVLTF. DNA for the CDR3: TGTGCCACCACAGGGACCACCTTTTACTCTGGGGCCAACGTCCTGACTTTC.

The chain employs TRBV7-9 and TRBJ2-7; D ambiguous. The CDR3 totals 14 residues. Germline V gene data show CDR1 as SEHNR and CDR2 as FQNEAQ (reference sequence). Trimming stripped 3 bases from V and 3 bases from J, with 12 bases between. In nucleotides, the CDR3 is TGTGCCAGCAGCTTCCGGCGGTCTCACTACGAGCAGTACTTC. Translation: CASSFRRSHYEQYF.

J is TRBJ1-1 and V is TRBV30, with no clear D. CDR1 is GTSNPN, CDR2 SVGIG, per germline (reference sequence). The CDR3 is 13 amino acids. V was clipped by 2 bases and J by 0 bases, with 7 bases between them. The CDR3: CAWSPRVNTEAFF. CDR3 coding DNA: TGTGCCTGGAGTCCTCGGGTGAACACTGAAGCTTTCTTT.

V usage is TRBV6-5 and J usage is TRBJ1-1; D is perhaps TRBD1 (5 bases). V lost 6 bases to trimming and J lost 2 bases, with 7 bases between them. The length of the CDR3 is 12 residues. Per the germline V gene, CDR1 is MNHEY and CDR2 is SVGAGI. The CDR3 DNA is TGTGCCAGCAGGACAGTCAACACTGAAGCTTTCTTT. Translation gives CASRTVNTEAFF.

This clone has just a few counts. The V gene is TRBV5-1, the J gene TRBJ1-2, with D perhaps TRBD1 (5 bases). Trimming shortened V by 4 bases and J by 2 bases, and 12 bases separated the two germline ends. The V gene's germline CDR1 is SGHRS and CDR2 YFSETQ. The CDR3 spans 14 residues. The CDR3 region is CASSPDSSNYGYTF. The CDR3 DNA sequence: TGCGCCAGCAGCCCCGACAGTTCCAACTATGGCTACACCTTC.

The J gene is TRBJ2-1, the V gene TRBV28; 10 bases align to TRBD2. Germline V lookup: CDR1 MDHEN, CDR2 SYDVKM. The CDR3 runs to 13 residues. Trimming removed 8 bases from V and 4 bases from J; junction bases left unmatched: 2. The CDR3 reads CASGGLAYNEQFF. CDR3 coding DNA: TGTGCCAGCGGGGGACTAGCGTACAATGAGCAGTTCTTC.

V is TRBV28 and J is TRBJ1-1; 8 nucleotides match TRBD1. Trimming at V came to 2 bases and at J to 5 bases, leaving 7 bases not matched to a gene. Germline CDR1 reads MDHEN; CDR2 reads SYDVKM. The CDR3 totals 15 residues. CDR3 sequence: CASSLQGARGTEAFF. Here the CDR3 DNA reads TGTGCCAGCAGTTTACAGGGGGCGAGGGGTACTGAAGCTTTCTTT.

This chain links TRBV28 with TRBJ2-6; TRBD1 matches at 10 bases. CDR1 is MDHEN and CDR2 is SYDVKM in the germline V gene. CDR3 size: 18 residues. Trimming at V came to 3 bases and at J to 4 bases, leaving 9 bases not matched to a gene. The CDR3 nucleotides read TGTGCCAGCAGTTTTCCCGGACAGGGGGTTCCGGGGGCCAACGTCCTGACTTTC. This translates into CASSFPGQGVPGANVLTF. Full variable domain (rest looked up from reference TRBV28 and TRBJ2-6): DVKVTQSSRYLVKRTGEKVFLECVQDMDHENMFWYRQDPGLGLRLIYFSYDVKMKEKGDIPEGYSVSREKKERFSLILESASTNQTSMYLCASSFPGQGVPGANVLTFGAGSRLTVL.

This clone was seen a few times. This sequence joins TRBV18 and TRBJ1-1, with a possible D match to TRBD1 (5 bases). V was shortened by 1 base and J by 1 base, with 16 bases between the two germline ends. CDR1 and CDR2 (germline): KGHSH, LQKENI. The CDR3 has 17 amino acids. Written as DNA, the CDR3 is TGTGCCAGCTCACCACTGGGGCTACAGGACCCGAACACTGAAGCTTTCTTT. It is translated as CASSPLGLQDPNTEAFF.

This rearrangement joins TRBV4-1 to TRBJ1-3; D remains unclear. Deletions cut 1 base from V and 2 bases from J, with 12 bases between. The CDR3 spans 16 residues. Germline V lookup: CDR1 MGHRA, CDR2 YSYEKL. The CDR3 bases are TGCGCCAGCAGCCAAGTCGTGCCCTCGGCTGGAAACACCATATATTTT. Its translation is CASSQVVPSAGNTIYF.